This T cell receptor beta chain was profiled in a study of Ad26.COV2.S vaccination and SARS-CoV-2 variants. Findings of the study overall: In TCR breadth and depth analyses, total T cell responses may have been underestimated.

Treatment meaning: roughly 18 received Ad26.COV2.S at low or high dose, single or two shots; about 5 received placebo; per-sample allocation not given. Material that was analyzed had been drawn on day 63 after the first vaccine or placebo injection. The table came from immunoSEQ multiplex PCR; TCRdb's copy has only in-frame clones and leaves some out. This sample yields some 300,000 clones, of which around 81% are seen a single time; about 2.1% belongs to the top ten. The CDR3 consists of 16 residues. The V and J ends lost 10 bases and 3 bases respectively, with 25 bases between them. Germline CDR1 and CDR2: LNHDA and SQIVND (reference sequence). This clone occurred once. No antigen is known for it.

The receptor's source is a person aged 18-60 years who received the Ad26.COV2.S COVID-19 vaccine or a placebo. The gene calls are TRBV19 and TRBJ2-7, with D perhaps TRBD1 or TRBD2 (10 bases each). The sequencing used peripheral blood, collected in a trial of Ad26.COV2.S vaccine versus placebo. This CDR3 is CATSRDRGLANYEQYF. The CDR3 nucleotides are TGTGCCACCAGCCGGGACAGGGGACTAGCGAACTACGAGCAGTACTTC.